The rows below give T cell receptor beta chains drawn from one sample of a study of blood T cell repertoires in COVID-19. Produced via immunoSEQ multiplex PCR; TCRdb's table is partial and in-frame only. Of 300,000 to 500,000 clones listed, around 87% are singletons. Sequencing was done on a sample of PBMCs or T cells enriched from blood (not recorded which). These receptors originate from a woman aged 25 to 39 with acute COVID-19. Each CDR3 is given with its conserved first and last residue. D genes are given only for firm matches. The size entry is marked missing in some rows and otherwise reads once, few, many or a size class.

d_gene	len	abundance	v_gene	j_gene	CDR3nt	CDR3aa
-	16	-	TRBV24-1	TRBJ2-2	TGTGCCACCAGTGATCCCTCAGCAGGTGGTATCGGGGAGCTGTTTTTT	CATSDPSAGGIGELFF
-	12	-	TRBV28	TRBJ2-7	TGTGCCAGCAGGGAGGGTTCCTACGAGCAGTACTTC	CASREGSYEQYF
TRBD1	16	-	TRBV5-6	TRBJ2-2	TGTGCCAGCAGCACAATCCGGGACAGGGACACCGGGGAGCTGTTTTTT	CASSTIRDRDTGELFF
TRBD2	15	-	TRBV7-2	TRBJ2-7	TGTGCCAGCAGCCTAACTAGCGGACCGACCTACGAGCAGTACTTC	CASSLTSGPTYEQYF
-	16	-	TRBV7-2	TRBJ2-4	TGTGCCAGCAGCTTCCCGGATGGTCGGGGCAAAAACATTCAGTACTTC	CASSFPDGRGKNIQYF
TRBD1	16	-	TRBV2	TRBJ2-3	TGTGCCAGCAGTGATAAGGGACAGGGGGCGGCAGATACGCAGTATTTT	CASSDKGQGAADTQYF
-	15	-	TRBV6-5	TRBJ1-1	TGTGCCAGCAGTTACAATTGGGGAGGGGACACTGAAGCTTTCTTT	CASSYNWGGDTEAFF
-	15	-	TRBV29-1	TRBJ2-3	TGCAGCGTTGATCCCAGGACTATCGTCACAGATACGCAGTATTTT	CSVDPRTIVTDTQYF
TRBD1	13	-	TRBV6-5	TRBJ1-2	TGTGCCAGCAGACAGGGGCTTAACTCTGGCTACACCTTC	CASRQGLNSGYTF
-	16	few	TRBV27	TRBJ2-7	TGTGCCAGCAGTTTATACCGCCAGATTCCGACCTACGAGCAGTACTTC	CASSLYRQIPTYEQYF
TRBD1	15	once	TRBV19	TRBJ1-5	TGTGCCAGTAGTAGAGGGACAGGAAACAATCAGCCCCAGCATTTT	CASSRGTGNNQPQHF
-	13	-	TRBV10-3	TRBJ2-7	TGTGCCATCAGTGAGTCGGGGGCGGCGGAGCAGTACTTC	CAISESGAAEQYF
TRBD1	13	few	TRBV2	TRBJ2-5	TGTGCCAGCAGCAGGGACAGACAAGAGACCCAGTACTTC	CASSRDRQETQYF
-	10	-	TRBV6-6	TRBJ2-2	TGTGCCACAGGGGTCGGGGAGCTGTTTTTT	CATGVGELFF
TRBD1	18	-	TRBV7-6	TRBJ2-5	TGTGCCAGCAGCTTAGTAAGAGGGGGACAGGGGGCTTTGGAGACCCAGTACTTC	CASSLVRGGQGALETQYF
-	16	few	TRBV14	TRBJ2-2	TGTGCCAGCAGCCAAGGGGCAGGGGAGAACACCGGGGAGCTGTTTTTT	CASSQGAGENTGELFF
TRBD2	15	once	TRBV2	TRBJ2-1	TGTGCCAGCAGTGAAGGACTAGCGGGGGTAGATGAGCAGTTCTTC	CASSEGLAGVDEQFF
TRBD1	18	-	TRBV7-2	TRBJ1-1	TGTGCCAGCAGCTCGCTTCGGATCACGGGACAGGGGGGCCCTGAAGCTTTCTTT	CASSSLRITGQGGPEAFF
TRBD1	14	-	TRBV29-1	TRBJ2-1	TGCAGCGTACGACAGGGGTCAAAGAGGAATGAGCAGTTCTTC	CSVRQGSKRNEQFF
-	15	few	TRBV5-1	TRBJ1-3	TGCGCCAGCAGCCCTTGGCCAACATCTGGAAACACCATATATTTT	CASSPWPTSGNTIYF
TRBD1	15	-	TRBV24-1	TRBJ1-5	TGTGCCACCAGTGACCCAGGACAGGCAGGGCAGCCCCAGCATTTT	CATSDPGQAGQPQHF
-	15	-	TRBV10-3	TRBJ2-1	TGTGCCATCAGTGAGCCTCGGAGACCCTACAATGAGCAGTTCTTC	CAISEPRRPYNEQFF
-	15	-	TRBV5-1	TRBJ1-2	TGCGCCAGCAAAATGTCTACCGGACAGAACTATGGCTACACCTTC	CASKMSTGQNYGYTF
TRBD1	16	once	TRBV18	TRBJ2-2	TGTGCCAGCTCACCACTAACAGGGGGCTTGCCCGGGGAGCTGTTTTTT	CASSPLTGGLPGELFF
-	14	-	TRBV19	TRBJ1-6	TGTGCCAGTAGTATTTCCCCTAGAGGGTCACCCCTCCACTTT	CASSISPRGSPLHF
TRBD2	16	-	TRBV4-1	TRBJ2-1	TGCGCCAGCAGCCAGGCGGGGGGCAGGTCCTACAATGAGCAGTTCTTC	CASSQAGGRSYNEQFF
-	14	-	TRBV19	TRBJ1-6	TGTGCCAGTAGTAGTCAGGGTACTTATTCACCCCTCCACTTT	CASSSQGTYSPLHF
-	16	-	TRBV11-2	TRBJ2-2	TGTGCCAGCAGCTCCCCCACAGGGGACTGGACCGGGGAGCTGTTTTTT	CASSSPTGDWTGELFF
TRBD1	15	-	TRBV11-1	TRBJ1-4	TGTGCCAGCAGCTTAGTGGGACAGGAGGGAGAAAAACTGTTTTTT	CASSLVGQEGEKLFF
-	16	-	TRBV11-2	TRBJ1-4	TGTGCCAGCAGCTTAGGTTCAGGGAGGGCTAATGAAAAACTGTTTTTT	CASSLGSGRANEKLFF
TRBD1	13	-	TRBV29-1	TRBJ1-2	TGCAGCGCACGACAGGGTGGCGGCTATGGCTACACCTTC	CSARQGGGYGYTF
TRBD1	13	few	TRBV6-5	TRBJ1-5	TGTGCCAGCGCCGGGACAGGTAATCAGCCCCAGCATTTT	CASAGTGNQPQHF
TRBD2	16	-	TRBV18	TRBJ2-1	TGTGCCAGCTCACCGACTAGCGGGGGGGTCTCCCATGAGCAGTTCTTC	CASSPTSGGVSHEQFF
TRBD1	13	-	TRBV7-6	TRBJ1-2	TGTGCCAGCAGCGCAAACAGGGGTTATGGCTACACCTTC	CASSANRGYGYTF
-	14	-	TRBV5-5	TRBJ2-3	TGTGCCAGCAGCTTGGGGGGCCTCGGGGATACGCAGTATTTT	CASSLGGLGDTQYF
-	13	-	TRBV2	TRBJ1-1	TGTGCCAGCAGTGAATCTACTCGGGGTGAAGCTTTCTTT	CASSESTRGEAFF
TRBD2	15	once	TRBV7-6	TRBJ2-7	TGTGCCAGCAGCTTAGGAATGGGGGGGGCCTACGAGCAGTACTTC	CASSLGMGGAYEQYF
-	15	-	TRBV5-1	TRBJ2-2	TGCGCCAGCAGCCCGCAGGCGGGGGCGGGCGGGGAGCTGTTTTTT	CASSPQAGAGGELFF